The rows below give T cell receptor beta chains drawn from one sample of a study of cytomegalovirus exposure and HLA in healthy donors. Clones were sequenced by immunoSEQ multiplex PCR, and TCRdb holds only the in-frame ones, with some missing. Here the sample spans around 200,000 clones, 80% being singletons. Sequencing was carried out using PBMCs. The receptor set was obtained from a man aged 35 to 55 in good health and CMV-seropositive. The CDR3 runs from the conserved cysteine through the conserved F or W. Each record gives: CDR3 length, clone size, D gene, J gene, V gene, CDR3 protein, CDR3 DNA. D genes are given only for firm matches. The size entry is marked missing in some rows and otherwise reads once, few, many or a size class.

15 | - | TRBD2 | TRBJ2-1 | TRBV9 | CASSATSGGGYEQFF | TGTGCCAGCAGCGCCACTAGCGGGGGGGGGTATGAGCAGTTCTTC
14 | - | TRBD1 | TRBJ1-2 | TRBV29-1 | CSVDRQGGGGGYTF | TGCAGCGTTGACAGACAGGGGGGAGGTGGCGGCTACACCTTC
17 | - | TRBD2 | TRBJ2-2 | TRBV4-1 | CASSQYPGLASPGELFF | TGCGCCAGCAGCCAGTATCCGGGACTAGCATCCCCCGGGGAGCTGTTTTTT
19 | - | TRBD2 | TRBJ2-7 | TRBV11-2 | CASSLRDGLASGRLYEQYF | TGTGCCAGCAGCCTCCGGGACGGACTTGCGAGCGGGAGACTTTACGAGCAGTACTTC
13 | - | TRBD1 | TRBJ1-2 | TRBV29-1 | CSGTGGGTNGYTF | TGCAGCGGGACAGGGGGCGGAACTAATGGCTACACCTTC
13 | - | TRBD1 | TRBJ2-3 | TRBV6-6 | CASRDSFRDTQYF | TGTGCCAGCCGGGACAGTTTTCGAGATACGCAGTATTTT
11 | - | TRBD1 | TRBJ1-1 | TRBV6-1 | CASIGQGKAFF | TGTGCCAGCATAGGACAGGGAAAGGCTTTCTTT
13 | - | TRBD2 | TRBJ2-7 | TRBV27 | CASRTLAGYEQYF | TGTGCCAGCAGGACACTAGCGGGGTACGAGCAGTACTTC
14 | - | - | TRBJ1-2 | TRBV5-1 | CASSLRQQNYGYTF | TGCGCCAGCAGCTTGAGACAGCAAAACTATGGCTACACCTTC
15 | - | - | TRBJ1-6 | TRBV6-5 | CASSMDSQWNSPLHF | TGTGCCAGCAGTATGGACAGTCAATGGAATTCACCCCTCCACTTT
12 | - | TRBD1 | TRBJ2-7 | TRBV29-1 | CSGGQGVYEQYF | TGCAGCGGGGGACAGGGGGTCTACGAGCAGTACTTC
16 | many | - | TRBJ1-4 | TRBV15 | CATSSVVTNRDEKLFF | TGTGCCACCAGCAGCGTCGTCACGAATAGAGATGAAAAACTGTTTTTT
13 | - | TRBD2 | TRBJ2-2 | TRBV7-8 | CTSGGANTGELFF | TGTACAAGCGGGGGAGCCAACACCGGGGAGCTGTTTTTT
16 | few | TRBD1 | TRBJ2-7 | TRBV27 | CASSRTGTGGGYEQYF | TGTGCCAGCAGCCGGACCGGGACAGGGGGAGGGTACGAGCAGTACTTC
15 | - | - | TRBJ1-2 | TRBV10-3 | CAISDIGSGNYGYTF | TGTGCCATCAGTGACATAGGCTCGGGTAACTATGGCTACACCTTC
15 | - | - | TRBJ2-3 | TRBV9 | CASSASGWGTDTQYF | TGTGCCAGCAGCGCCTCAGGGTGGGGCACAGATACGCAGTATTTT
15 | - | - | TRBJ1-5 | TRBV4-3 | CASSQDLPGNQPQHF | TGCGCCAGCAGCCAAGATCTGCCAGGCAATCAGCCCCAGCATTTT
14 | few | - | TRBJ2-5 | TRBV19 | CASRPHGEVKTQYF | TGTGCCAGTAGACCACACGGAGAGGTCAAGACCCAGTACTTC
12 | - | - | TRBJ2-1 | TRBV7-2 | CASSHPGNEQFF | TGTGCCAGCAGCCACCCGGGGAATGAGCAGTTCTTC
17 | - | TRBD1 | TRBJ1-3 | TRBV4-3 | CASSQGRDRGFGNTIYF | TGCGCCAGCAGCCAAGGGCGGGACAGGGGTTTTGGAAACACCATATATTTT
16 | few | - | TRBJ1-1 | TRBV7-3 | CASSLNAQGRDTEAFF | TGTGCCAGCAGCTTAAATGCCCAGGGCCGAGACACTGAAGCTTTCTTT
11 | - | - | TRBJ1-2 | TRBV27 | CASRTAYGYTF | TGTGCCAGCAGGACAGCCTATGGCTACACCTTC
14 | - | - | TRBJ2-1 | TRBV15 | CATSRGIGVEGQFF | TGTGCCACCAGCAGAGGCATAGGAGTTGAAGGGCAGTTCTTC
13 | few | - | TRBJ1-2 | TRBV19 | CASSRGLSYGYTF | TGTGCCAGTAGTAGGGGGCTATCCTATGGCTACACCTTC
17 | - | TRBD1 | TRBJ2-5 | TRBV18 | CASSPQLQGAVKETQYF | TGTGCCAGCTCACCACAATTACAGGGGGCGGTGAAAGAGACCCAGTACTTC
14 | once | - | TRBJ1-6 | TRBV14 | CASSQEGASSPLHF | TGTGCCAGCAGCCAAGAAGGGGCTAGTTCACCCCTCCACTTT
13 | - | - | TRBJ2-7 | TRBV7-2 | CASSLDAGNEQYF | TGTGCCAGCAGCTTAGATGCAGGGAACGAGCAGTACTTC
16 | - | - | TRBJ1-3 | TRBV5-1 | CASSLAGGSTGNTIYF | TGCGCCAGCAGCTTGGCCGGGGGTAGTACTGGAAACACCATATATTTT
16 | once | TRBD2 | TRBJ2-7 | TRBV5-1 | CASSLTSGGIAAEQYF | TGCGCCAGCAGCTTAACGAGCGGGGGGATAGCGGCCGAGCAGTACTTC
13 | - | - | TRBJ2-7 | TRBV12-5 | CASGSDSQYEQYF | TGTGCTAGTGGTTCGGACAGCCAGTACGAGCAGTACTTC
11 | - | - | TRBJ1-4 | TRBV28 | CASTHGVKLFF | TGTGCCAGCACCCACGGGGTAAAACTGTTTTTT
16 | - | TRBD2 | TRBJ2-1 | TRBV9 | CASSSPGGGAYNEQFF | TGTGCCAGCAGCTCCCCGGGCGGGGGGGCCTACAATGAGCAGTTCTTC
15 | - | TRBD1 | TRBJ2-2 | TRBV7-7 | CASSKDRGLTGELFF | TGTGCTAGCAGCAAGGACAGGGGACTCACCGGGGAGCTGTTTTTT
18 | - | TRBD2 | TRBJ2-3 | TRBV6-1 | CASSEALWTSGGTDTQYF | TGTGCCAGCAGTGAAGCGCTTTGGACTAGCGGGGGCACAGATACGCAGTATTTT
16 | - | TRBD2 | TRBJ2-5 | TRBV9 | CASSVGGVDLQETQYF | TGTGCCAGCAGCGTTGGGGGGGTAGACCTACAAGAGACCCAGTACTTC
14 | once | - | TRBJ2-3 | TRBV27 | CASSLGQSTDTQYF | TGTGCCAGCAGTCTAGGACAGAGCACAGATACGCAGTATTTT
14 | - | - | TRBJ1-1 | TRBV9 | CASKAGIGYTEAFF | TGTGCCAGCAAAGCAGGGATTGGGTACACTGAAGCTTTCTTT
13 | - | TRBD2 | TRBJ2-1 | TRBV6-6 | CASSNTRAGEAFF | TGTGCCAGCAGCAATACTCGGGCGGGGGAGGCGTTCTTC
15 | - | - | TRBJ1-3 | TRBV30 | CAWSVAAGSGNTIYF | TGTGCCTGGAGTGTGGCGGCCGGCTCTGGAAACACCATATATTTT
14 | - | - | TRBJ1-2 | TRBV27 | CASSPVTANYGYTF | TGTGCCAGCAGTCCCGTGACAGCTAACTATGGCTACACCTTC
15 | - | TRBD1 | TRBJ1-6 | TRBV2 | CASRVTGTVNSPLHF | TGTGCCAGCAGAGTGACGGGGACAGTTAATTCACCCCTCCACTTT
15 | - | TRBD1 | TRBJ1-6 | TRBV18 | CASSFGGTDNSPLHF | TGTGCCAGCTCATTTGGTGGGACAGATAATTCACCCCTCCACTTT
13 | - | TRBD1 | TRBJ2-5 | TRBV2 | CASSPLGVRGQYF | TGTGCCAGCAGCCCCCTTGGGGTCAGGGGGCAGTACTTC